Listed below are T cell receptor beta chains from one sample, sequenced in a study of blood T cell repertoires in COVID-19. TCRdb's table, derived via immunoSEQ multiplex PCR, lists solely in-frame clones and lacks some. Among 150,000 or so clones listed, 86% were seen once. The source material was peripheral blood. The receptor set was obtained from a woman aged 70-85 years with COVID-19, enrolled during active disease. Both conserved end residues are part of each CDR3. A D gene is named only where the DNA matches it firmly. The size field is filled for only some rows; it gives once, few, many or a size class.

>.|TRBJ2-4|few|TRBV5-4
CASSLDPGARNIQYF
TGTGCCAGCAGCTTGGATCCAGGGGCGAGGAACATTCAGTACTTC
>TRBD2|TRBJ2-7|.|TRBV4-1
CASSQDGASGVYEQYF
TGCGCCAGCAGCCAAGATGGGGCTAGCGGGGTTTACGAGCAGTACTTC
>.|TRBJ1-1|.|TRBV19
CASSKALGAGGTEAFF
TGTGCCAGTAGTAAGGCTTTAGGGGCGGGGGGGACTGAAGCTTTCTTT
>.|TRBJ1-2|.|TRBV2
CASTEQGSPNYGYTF
TGTGCCAGCACGGAACAGGGATCCCCTAACTATGGCTACACCTTC
>TRBD1|TRBJ1-1|.|TRBV28
CARVTGSKRMDTEAFF
TGTGCCAGGGTGACAGGGTCAAAAAGGATGGACACTGAAGCTTTCTTT
>.|TRBJ2-2|many|TRBV12-3/TRBV12-4
CASSLTRGELFF
TGTGCCAGCAGCCTGACTAGGGGGGAGCTGTTTTTT
>TRBD2|TRBJ2-2|.|TRBV3-1/TRBV3-2
CASSRGTSRNTGELFF
TGTGCCAGCAGCCGAGGGACTAGCCGTAACACCGGGGAGCTGTTTTTT
>.|TRBJ2-3|.|TRBV5-1
CASSLQGREDTQYF
TGCGCCAGCAGCTTGCAGGGTAGGGAAGATACGCAGTATTTT
>.|TRBJ2-7|.|TRBV3-1/TRBV3-2
CASSQGSGGYEQYF
TGTGCCAGCAGCCAAGGAAGCGGCGGATACGAGCAGTACTTC
>TRBD1|TRBJ2-3|.|TRBV29-1
CSVGPGGVDTQYF
TGCAGCGTTGGCCCAGGGGGCGTAGATACGCAGTATTTT
>TRBD1|TRBJ1-6|.|TRBV3-1/TRBV3-2
CASSQPGQGSSPLHF
TGTGCCAGCAGCCAACCGGGACAGGGTAGTTCACCCCTCCACTTT
>TRBD1|TRBJ2-2|.|TRBV18
CASSPHRPGQGGPGELFF
TGTGCCAGCTCACCACATAGACCGGGACAGGGAGGTCCCGGGGAGCTGTTTTTT
>TRBD2|TRBJ2-3|.|TRBV6-6
CASRGTSGLDTQYF
TGTGCCAGCAGAGGGACTAGCGGGTTGGATACGCAGTATTTT
>.|TRBJ1-5|few|TRBV12-3/TRBV12-4
CASSLANQPQHF
TGTGCCAGCAGTTTGGCAAATCAGCCCCAGCATTTT
>TRBD1|TRBJ1-2|.|TRBV11-2
CASSFRQGGYTF
TGTGCCAGCAGCTTTAGACAGGGTGGCTACACCTTC
>.|TRBJ1-1|.|TRBV5-4
CASSLGGGWLNTEAFF
TGTGCCAGCAGCTTAGGGGGGGGATGGTTGAACACTGAAGCTTTCTTT
>.|TRBJ2-3|.|TRBV24-1
CATSDRKGTDTQYF
TGTGCCACCAGTGACCGGAAGGGGACAGATACGCAGTATTTT
>TRBD1|TRBJ2-7|.|TRBV6-5
CASSLNLDRGYEQYF
TGTGCCAGCAGTCTGAACCTCGACAGGGGCTACGAGCAGTACTTC
>.|TRBJ1-1|.|TRBV7-3
CASRSGSVNTEAFF
TGTGCCAGCAGAAGCGGCAGTGTGAACACTGAAGCTTTCTTT
>.|TRBJ1-4|few|TRBV29-1
CSVDSGNEKLFF
TGCAGCGTTGACTCGGGTAATGAAAAACTGTTTTTT
>.|TRBJ2-6|.|TRBV6-5
CASSLFAGANVLTF
TGTGCCAGCAGTTTATTCGCTGGGGCCAACGTCCTGACTTTC
>TRBD1|TRBJ2-2|.|TRBV19
CACQRGGQEYTGELFF
TGTGCCTGTCAAAGAGGGGGACAGGAGTACACCGGGGAGCTGTTTTTT
>TRBD1|TRBJ1-1|.|TRBV6-5
CASSYSGQANTEAFF
TGTGCCAGCAGTTACTCAGGACAGGCGAACACTGAAGCTTTCTTT
>TRBD1|TRBJ1-4|.|TRBV28
CASSFRGRGYAEKLFF
TGTGCCAGCAGTTTCAGGGGGCGCGGGTATGCTGAAAAACTGTTTTTT
>TRBD2|TRBJ2-1|.|TRBV2
CASTDLGLVSDEQFF
TGTGCCAGCACAGACCTCGGACTAGTCAGTGATGAGCAGTTCTTC
>TRBD2|TRBJ2-5|.|TRBV3-1/TRBV3-2
CASSQAAGAAGETQYF
TGTGCCAGCAGCCAAGCAGCGGGAGCTGCGGGTGAGACCCAGTACTTC
>.|TRBJ2-7|.|TRBV11-2
CASSLDPVTGFYEQYF
TGTGCCAGCAGCTTAGATCCGGTGACAGGATTCTACGAGCAGTACTTC
>TRBD1|TRBJ1-1|.|TRBV6-5
CASSWTGGDTEAFF
TGTGCCAGCAGTTGGACAGGGGGGGACACTGAAGCTTTCTTT
>TRBD2|TRBJ2-7|.|TRBV5-1
CASSFSGGAIYEQYF
TGCGCCAGCAGCTTTAGCGGGGGCGCAATCTACGAGCAGTACTTC
>.|TRBJ2-5|.|TRBV5-1
CASSWGLGETQYF
TGCGCCAGCAGCTGGGGACTGGGAGAGACCCAGTACTTC